This TCR beta chain was identified during a study of blood T cell repertoires in COVID-19. Whole-study context: COVID-19 samples, acute and convalescent, were from the United States, Italy and Spain. T cells, B-cell-depleted T cells, or PBMCs provided the cDNA or gDNA that served as material.

This clone appeared a single time. As originally analysed: Reference gene primer amplification in the assay estimated nucleated cell counts. Only in-frame clones appear in the TCRdb table, and some are missing; sequencing was by immunoSEQ multiplex PCR. The V and J calls and the clone size are those of that table, but D and trimming were determined from the DNA. Among under 250,000 clones listed, approximately 91% were seen once. The germline V gene encodes CDR1 LNHDA and CDR2 SQIVND (reference sequence). V lost 3 bases to trimming and J lost 7 bases, with 15 bases between them. The CDR3 has 14 amino acids.

Sequencing was done on a sample of peripheral blood. V usage is TRBV19 and J usage is TRBJ1-1, with D maybe TRBD1 (5 bases). This receptor was taken from a man between 40 and 49 years old with acute or convalescent COVID-19. This CDR3 reads CASSMVGGTGEAFF. The CDR3, as DNA: TGTGCCAGTAGTATGGTTGGGGGGACCGGTGAAGCTTTCTTT.